This T cell receptor (beta chain) originates from a study of T cell responses to AZD1222 COVID-19 vaccine. Profiling relied on immunoSEQ multiplex PCR, and the TCRdb table lists in-frame clones only, not all of them. The table records 200,000 to 300,000 clones, approximately 95% of them present only once. This CDR3 comprises 15 residues. Germline V CDR1 and CDR2: KGHSH, LQKENI. Trimming at V came to 1 base and at J to 5 bases, leaving 2 bases not matched to a gene. The chain joins TRBV18 to TRBJ2-2, with 9 bases lining up with TRBD1. This clonotype was obtained from an adult in good health. Material: peripheral blood, obtained on day 0 of AZD1222 vaccination. The CDR3 spells CASSPRTGETGELFF. The CDR3 coding sequence is TGTGCCAGCTCACCACGGACAGGGGAAACCGGGGAGCTGTTTTTT. Full variable domain (outside the CDR3, taken from reference TRBV18 and TRBJ2-2): NAGVMQNPRHLVRRRGQEARLRCSPMKGHSHVYWYRQLPEEGLKFMVYLQKENIIDESGMPKERFSAEFPKEGPSILRIQQVVRGDSAAYFCASSPRTGETGELFFGEGSRLTVL.